These 21 T cell receptor beta chains originate from one sample sequenced in a study of regulatory T cells in long-lasting Graves disease. The time point denotes: newly diagnosed GD, antithyroid drugs for less than 3 months. Preparation of the TCR library used RNA extracted from PBMCs. To make TCR beta libraries, researchers used iRepertoire HTBI primers and Arm-PCR of CDR3 regions. Each CDR3 protein is one row after TCRdb ran MiXCR on the multiplex PCR reads. The sample has 560,000 or so distinct CDR3 sequences, 15% to 20% seen once. The same data also went into a second study, on T cells in Graves' hyperthyroidism and ophthalmopathy.

Sequences were derived from peripheral blood mononuclear cells (PBMCs), sampled at new diagnosis, from a patient treated with antithyroid drugs. These receptors were obtained from a man younger than 30 with Graves disease.

About this clonotype: A much larger clone differs by one base, so this may be a read error. The rearrangement links TRBV11-1 to TRBJ2-7; 11 nucleotides agree with TRBD2. The V gene's germline CDR1 is SGHAT and CDR2 FQDESV (reference sequence). The CDR3 totals 15 residues. CDR3 amino acids: CANSLPLAGGHEQYF. The CDR3, as DNA: TGTGCCAACAGCTTACCGCTAGCGGGAGGCCACGAGCAGTACTTC.

The rearrangement joins TRBV27 to TRBJ2-2; TRBD1 matches at 9 bases. Germline assignment: CDR1 MNHEY and CDR2 SMNVEV (reference sequence). V trimming: 3 bases; J trimming: 5 bases; junction bases outside the gene matches: 4. CDR3 length: 15 residues. The CDR3 spells CASSLRQGGTGELFF. In nucleotides, the CDR3 is TGTGCCAGCAGTTTGCGACAGGGGGGTACCGGGGAGCTGTTTTTT.

In its sample, this clonotype was seen many times. This chain links TRBV3-1 with TRBJ2-3; the D is unclear. The V end lost 6 bases, the J end lost 3 bases, and 16 bases lay between the germline ends. Germline CDR1 LGHDT, CDR2 YNNKEL (reference sequence). The CDR3 runs 15 residues. The CDR3 DNA follows: TGTGCCAGCAGTCCTGGACCGATCTGGACAGATACGCAGTATTTT. This translates into CASSPGPIWTDTQYF.

This clonotype was seen a handful of times. V is TRBV18 and J is TRBJ2-7, with TRBD1 identical over 7 bases. The CDR3 extends over 16 amino acids. With V trimmed by 2 bases and J by 1 base, 8 bases remained unmatched. Germline V gene sequence: CDR1 KGHSH, CDR2 LQKENI. The CDR3 sequence is CASSPTGVGSSYEQYF. The CDR3 nucleotides read TGTGCCAGCTCACCAACAGGGGTGGGGTCATCCTACGAGCAGTACTTC. Together with reference TRBV18 and TRBJ2-7, the CDR3 gives the full variable domain: NAGVMQNPRHLVRRRGQEARLRCSPMKGHSHVYWYRQLPEEGLKFMVYLQKENIIDESGMPKERFSAEFPKEGPSILRIQQVVRGDSAAYFCASSPTGVGSSYEQYFGPGTRLTVT.

This clonotype was seen a single time. V usage is TRBV5-1 and J usage is TRBJ1-6; maybe TRBD1 (6 bases). The V gene's germline CDR1 is SGHRS and CDR2 YFSETQ. Trimming took 7 bases from V and 8 from J, leaving 22 bases between them. This CDR3 region has 16 residues. The CDR3 loop reads CASAGAPKEGDSPLHF. CDR3 DNA sequence: TGCGCCAGCGCTGGGGCCCCAAAGGAGGGGGATTCACCCCTCCACTTT.

This clonotype has a handful of counts. The genes are TRBV19 and TRBJ2-1, with TRBD1 matching 7 bases. Germline V CDR1 and CDR2: LNHDA, SQIVND (reference sequence). This CDR3 is built from 16 residues. The trim removed 2 bases at V and 2 bases at J, leaving 6 bases unmatched. CDR3 region: CASSINGRGTYNEQFF. The CDR3 nucleotides are TGTGCCAGTAGTATAAACGGCAGGGGGACCTACAATGAGCAGTTCTTC. Complete variable domain (other parts from reference TRBV19 and TRBJ2-1): DGGITQSPKYLFRKEGQNVTLSCEQNLNHDAMYWYRQDPGQGLRLIYYSQIVNDFQKGDIAEGYSVSREKKESFPLTVTSAQKNPTAFYLCASSINGRGTYNEQFFGPGTRLTVL.

Points on this clonotype: This may be a read error: a much more frequent sequence differs by one nucleotide. CDR3 coding DNA: TGTGCCAGCAGTTTACATGGGGTATCCACAGATACGCAGTATTTT. Translating gives CASSLHGVSTDTQYF. This chain uses TRBV27 with TRBJ2-3; the D is unclear. Germline loops: CDR1 MNHEY, CDR2 SMNVEV (reference sequence). V lost 2 bases to trimming and J lost 2 bases, with 11 bases between them. CDR3 length: 15 amino acids.

This clonotype was counted ten times or more. This chain uses TRBV25-1 with TRBJ2-5; perhaps TRBD1 as D (6 bases). Trimming removed 4 bases at V and 4 bases at J, with 13 bases between. The CDR3 is made up of 14 amino acids. The germline gives CDR1 MGHDK, CDR2 SYGVNS. The CDR3 loop reads CASSVYRAGETQYF. CDR3 in DNA: TGTGCCAGCAGTGTTTACAGGGCCGGAGAGACCCAGTACTTC.

This clonotype was detected a few times. Given a much more abundant clone one base away, this may be a read error. V and J are TRBV11-2 and TRBJ2-5; D not certain. Germline CDR1 is SGHAT and CDR2 is FQNNGV. CDR3 size: 14 residues. The CDR3 DNA follows: TGTGCCAGCAGCCCGGGCGGAAGCAAAGAGGCCCAGTACTTC. It is translated as CASSPGGSKEAQYF. Drawing the rest from reference TRBV11-2 and TRBJ2-5, the complete variable domain is EAGVAQSPRYKIIEKRQSVAFWCNPISGHATLYWYQQILGQGPKLLIQFQNNGVVDDSQLPKDRFSAERLKGVDSTLKIQPAKLEDSAVYLCASSPGGSKEAQYFGPGTRLLVL.

This clonotype showed up just a few times. The rearrangement uses TRBV20-1 and TRBJ2-6, with 7 nucleotides matching TRBD2. The CDR3 sequence is 16 residues long. Losses at the gene ends were 3 bases for V and 2 bases for J; bases not matched to a gene: 7. CDR1 DFQATT and CDR2 SNEGSKA come from the germline V gene (reference sequence). The chain's CDR3 is CSASGRAGAGANVLTF. CDR3 bases: TGCAGTGCTAGTGGGCGTGCGGGAGCTGGGGCCAACGTCCTGACTTTC.

The V call is TRBV5-1, the J call TRBJ2-1; 12 bases agree with TRBD2. This CDR3 contains 17 residues. J lost 4 bases, V lost 4 bases, and 9 bases had no gene match. Germline V gene lookup returns CDR1 SGHRS and CDR2 YFSETQ. CDR3 nucleotides: TGCGCCAGCAGCCTCTGGACTAGCGGGGACAGATACAATGAGCAGTTCTTC. Protein product: CASSLWTSGDRYNEQFF. Drawing the rest from reference TRBV5-1 and TRBJ2-1, the complete variable domain is KAGVTQTPRYLIKTRGQQVTLSCSPISGHRSVSWYQQTPGQGLQFLFEYFSETQRNKGNFPGRFSGRQFSNSRSEMNVSTLELGDSALYLCASSLWTSGDRYNEQFFGPGTRLTVL.

A word on this clonotype: One base away lies a much larger clone, so this may be a sequencing read error. CDR3 sequence reads: CASKGRQWKVSSYNEQFF. The CDR3, as DNA: TGTGCCAGCAAAGGGAGACAGTGGAAAGTAAGCTCCTACAATGAGCAGTTCTTC. The rearrangement uses TRBV28 and TRBJ2-1; either TRBD1 or TRBD2 may fit D (5 bases each). In germline, CDR1 is MDHEN, CDR2 SYDVKM. The CDR3 length is 18 residues. The V and J ends lost 7 bases and 0 bases respectively, with 22 bases between them.

The rearrangement links TRBV19 to TRBJ2-7; TRBD1 matches at 7 bases. The trim removed 9 bases at V and 2 bases at J, leaving 7 bases unmatched. Germline V gene sequence: CDR1 LNHDA, CDR2 SQIVND (reference sequence). CDR3 length equals 13 residues. CDR3 in amino acids: CARSYRGTYEQYF. CDR3 in DNA: TGTGCCAGATCCTACAGGGGCACCTACGAGCAGTACTTC.

This clonotype was detected ten times or more. V usage is TRBV20-1 and J usage is TRBJ2-5; TRBD1 matches at 9 bases. With 5 bases clipped from V and 5 bases from J, the junction kept 3 bases outside the gene matches. Germline assignment: CDR1 DFQATT and CDR2 SNEGSKA (reference sequence). The CDR3 has 12 amino acids. This CDR3 reads CSAYGQGETQYF. The CDR3 region has the DNA TGCAGTGCTTACGGACAGGGGGAGACCCAGTACTTC.

Many counts were recorded for this clonotype. The chain has TRBV20-1 and TRBJ2-7; D is unclear. Germline V gives CDR1 DFQATT, CDR2 SNEGSKA (reference sequence). Trimming cost V 3 bases and J 0 bases, with 12 bases left between them. This CDR3 comprises 14 residues. The CDR3 region has the DNA TGCAGTGCTAGGGCGACGGATAGCTCCTACGAGCAGTACTTC. Translating it yields CSARATDSSYEQYF.

This clonotype was observed a handful of times. V usage is TRBV20-1 and J usage is TRBJ2-7; 10 positions match TRBD2. The CDR3 is 13 amino acids. From germline, CDR1 is DFQATT and CDR2 SNEGSKA (reference sequence). Trimming removed 6 bases from V and 7 bases from J; junction bases left unmatched: 9. The CDR3 sequence is CSAALAGAWEQYF. CDR3 bases: TGCAGTGCCGCGCTAGCGGGAGCGTGGGAGCAGTACTTC.

This clonotype occurred many times. The chain couples TRBV11-2 to TRBJ2-1; D remains unclear. The ends were cut back, 5 bases at V and 9 bases at J, with 11 bases in the middle. This CDR3 has 12 residues. Per germline, CDR1 SGHAT and CDR2 FQNNGV. This CDR3 is CASSLTPLEQFF. Here the CDR3 DNA reads TGTGCCAGCAGCCTTACCCCCCTTGAGCAGTTCTTC.

The V and J genes are TRBV12-3 or TRBV12-4 and TRBJ2-1; 13 bases are shared with TRBD2. CDR3 length: 16 residues. V shed 5 bases and J 9 bases; nucleotides not matched to a gene: 10. CDR3 nucleotide sequence: TGTGCCAGCAGTGCTGTCGGGACTAGCGGGAAGGGTGAGCAGTTCTTC. It codes for CASSAVGTSGKGEQFF.

J is TRBJ2-5 and V is TRBV5-6; tentatively, D is TRBD2 (5 bases). Trimming pared 4 bases from V and 0 bases from J, leaving 10 bases between. The CDR3 loop spans 14 amino acids. CDR1 is SGHDT and CDR2 is YYEEEE in the germline V gene. The CDR3 DNA reads as TGTGCCAGCAGCCGGGAAGGGAACCAAGAGACCCAGTACTTC. Translated: CASSREGNQETQYF.

This clonotype was counted ten times or more. The chain is built from TRBV27 and TRBJ2-1; D uncertain. V lost 3 bases to trimming and J lost 5 bases, with 8 bases between them. Germline V gene sequence: CDR1 MNHEY, CDR2 SMNVEV (reference sequence). The CDR3 runs to 13 residues. The chain's CDR3 is CASSFSRNNEQFF. CDR3 coding DNA: TGTGCCAGCAGTTTTTCGCGGAACAATGAGCAGTTCTTC.

This clonotype has at least ten counts. This chain uses TRBV12-3 or TRBV12-4 with TRBJ1-5, with 8 bases matching TRBD1. Unmatched junction bases numbered 2, after V lost 6 bases and J lost 4 bases. The length of the CDR3 is 13 residues. This chain's CDR3 is CASSRTGNQPQHF. CDR3 DNA: TGTGCCAGCAGCCGGACAGGGAATCAGCCCCAGCATTTT.